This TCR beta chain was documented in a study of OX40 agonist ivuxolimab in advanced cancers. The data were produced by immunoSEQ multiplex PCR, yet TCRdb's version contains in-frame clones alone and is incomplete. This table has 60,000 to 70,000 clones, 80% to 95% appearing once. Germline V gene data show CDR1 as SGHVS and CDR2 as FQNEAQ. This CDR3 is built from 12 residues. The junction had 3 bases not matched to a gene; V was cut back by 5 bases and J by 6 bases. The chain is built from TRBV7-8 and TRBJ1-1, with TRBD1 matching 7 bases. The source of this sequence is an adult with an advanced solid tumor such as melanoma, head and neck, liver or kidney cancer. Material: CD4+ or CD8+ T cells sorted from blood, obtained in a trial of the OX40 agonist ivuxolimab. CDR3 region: CASSLGTAEAFF. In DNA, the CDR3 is TGTGCCAGCAGCCTAGGGACAGCTGAAGCTTTCTTT.